Below are 3 T cell receptor beta chains sequenced from a single sample in a study of blood T cell repertoires in COVID-19. TCRdb's table, derived via immunoSEQ multiplex PCR, lists solely in-frame clones and lacks some. The repertoire holds 65,000 to 95,000 clones, around 90% seen once, with around 7.9% in the top ten. Material for sequencing was peripheral blood. Receptors originate from a man aged 65 to 85 with acute or convalescent COVID-19.

This sequence joins TRBV4-1 and TRBJ2-7, with 7 bases aligning to TRBD2. V trimming: 4 bases; J trimming: 3 bases; junction bases outside the gene matches: 9. The CDR3 sequence is 15 residues long. The germline V gene encodes CDR1 MGHRA and CDR2 YSYEKL. The CDR3 DNA follows: TGCGCCAGCAGCCCATGGGGGGGATCGGACTACGAGCAGTACTTC. Protein product: CASSPWGGSDYEQYF.

The chain has TRBV18 and TRBJ2-2; 8 bases map to TRBD1. V shed 3 bases and J 0 bases; nucleotides not matched to a gene: 0. This CDR3 is built from 15 residues. CDR1 is KGHSH and CDR2 is LQKENI in the germline V gene. CDR3 loop: CASSPGQANTGELFF. CDR3 coding DNA: TGTGCCAGCTCACCGGGACAGGCGAACACCGGGGAGCTGTTTTTT.

This chain's CDR3 is CASSSQAGAQFF. DNA of the CDR3: TGTGCCAGCAGCTCCCAGGCTGGCGCGCAGTTCTTC. The chain is built from TRBV7-9 and TRBJ2-1, with D hard to call. The ends were cut back, 4 bases at V and 12 bases at J, with 13 bases in the middle. The germline V gene has CDR1 SEHNR and CDR2 FQNEAQ (reference sequence). CDR3 length: 12 residues. The whole variable domain, remainder taken from reference TRBV7-9 and TRBJ2-1, is DTGVSQNPRHKITKRGQNVTFRCDPISEHNRLYWYRQTLGQGPEFLTYFQNEAQLEKSRLLSDRFSAERPKGSFSTLEIQRTEQGDSAMYLCASSSQAGAQFFGPGTRLTVL.